This is a list of T cell receptor beta chains from one sample in a study of blood T cell repertoires in COVID-19. This table comes from immunoSEQ multiplex PCR, and its TCRdb copy is limited to in-frame clones, with some not included. The table records fewer than 50,000 clones, under 85% of them present only once. The specimen sequenced was peripheral blood. The receptors come from a woman older than 75 with acute or convalescent COVID-19. Both conserved end residues are part of each CDR3. D genes are given only for firm matches. For some rows the clone size is stated as once, few or many, or as a class when expanded; others skip it.

j_gene: TRBJ1-3; v_gene: TRBV4-2; abundance: NA; d_gene: NA; CDR3nt: TGTGCCAGCAGCCCCGACGTGGGGCGGGGCTCTGGAAACACCATATATTTT; CDR3aa: CASSPDVGRGSGNTIYF
j_gene: TRBJ1-3; v_gene: TRBV5-1; abundance: NA; d_gene: NA; CDR3nt: TGCGCCAGCAGCTTGGAATTTGGGGGGACGAATGGAAACACCATATATTTT; CDR3aa: CASSLEFGGTNGNTIYF
j_gene: TRBJ1-4; v_gene: TRBV28; abundance: NA; d_gene: TRBD1; CDR3nt: TGTGCCAGTCAGACAGGGATTCAGGAAAAACTGTTTTTT; CDR3aa: CASQTGIQEKLFF
j_gene: TRBJ1-5; v_gene: TRBV6-2/TRBV6-3; abundance: NA; d_gene: NA; CDR3nt: TGTGCCAGCAGTTACTCGTGGGGGGGGCTTAACAATCAGCCCCAGCATTTT; CDR3aa: CASSYSWGGLNNQPQHF
j_gene: TRBJ1-1; v_gene: TRBV23-1; abundance: NA; d_gene: TRBD1; CDR3nt: TGCGCCAGCAGTCATTCGGACAGGGGGCTTTGGAACACTGAAGCTTTCTTT; CDR3aa: CASSHSDRGLWNTEAFF
j_gene: TRBJ1-5; v_gene: TRBV7-8; abundance: once; d_gene: NA; CDR3nt: TGTGCCAGCAGCTTAGAGAGAAATCAGCCCCAGCATTTT; CDR3aa: CASSLERNQPQHF
j_gene: TRBJ2-3; v_gene: TRBV6-5; abundance: NA; d_gene: TRBD2; CDR3nt: TGTGCCAGCAGTTACGCGGGGGGCACAGATACGCAGTATTTT; CDR3aa: CASSYAGGTDTQYF
j_gene: TRBJ2-7; v_gene: TRBV29-1; abundance: few; d_gene: NA; CDR3nt: TGCAGCGTTGAAATAGAGACTTACCCCTACGAGCAGTACTTC; CDR3aa: CSVEIETYPYEQYF
j_gene: TRBJ2-5; v_gene: TRBV18; abundance: NA; d_gene: NA; CDR3nt: TGTGCCAGCTCCCTTGGGGGGAACCAAGAGACCCAGTACTTC; CDR3aa: CASSLGGNQETQYF
j_gene: TRBJ1-1; v_gene: TRBV6-5; abundance: NA; d_gene: NA; CDR3nt: TGTGCCAGCAGTAGGACATCAAACACTGAAGCTTTCTTT; CDR3aa: CASSRTSNTEAFF
j_gene: TRBJ2-1; v_gene: TRBV18; abundance: NA; d_gene: TRBD2; CDR3nt: TGTGCCAGCTCACCGATACTAGCGGGGGGCGGCAATGAGCAGTTCTTC; CDR3aa: CASSPILAGGGNEQFF
j_gene: TRBJ1-2; v_gene: TRBV5-4; abundance: NA; d_gene: TRBD1; CDR3nt: TGTGCCAGCAGCGTAACAGGGGGCTATGGCTACACCTTC; CDR3aa: CASSVTGGYGYTF
j_gene: TRBJ1-5; v_gene: TRBV4-2; abundance: NA; d_gene: TRBD1; CDR3nt: TGTGCCAGCAGCCAAGAATTCGGAGCAGGGGGCCGCAATCAGCCCCAGCATTTT; CDR3aa: CASSQEFGAGGRNQPQHF
j_gene: TRBJ1-4; v_gene: TRBV18; abundance: NA; d_gene: NA; CDR3nt: TGTGCCAGCTCACCTGGTGCAGTAAGACTGTTTTTT; CDR3aa: CASSPGAVRLFF
j_gene: TRBJ1-1; v_gene: TRBV3-1/TRBV3-2; abundance: NA; d_gene: NA; CDR3nt: TGTGCCAGCAGCCAAGCTCTACTGGGAGCAGTCACTGAAGCTTTCTTT; CDR3aa: CASSQALLGAVTEAFF
j_gene: TRBJ1-2; v_gene: TRBV9; abundance: NA; d_gene: NA; CDR3nt: TGTGCCAGCAGCGTAGTATCGACGGAGAACTATGGCTACACCTTC; CDR3aa: CASSVVSTENYGYTF
j_gene: TRBJ1-1; v_gene: TRBV29-1; abundance: NA; d_gene: NA; CDR3nt: TGCAGCGTTATGGACACGTGGCGGAACACTGAAGCTTTCTTT; CDR3aa: CSVMDTWRNTEAFF
j_gene: TRBJ1-5; v_gene: TRBV30; abundance: NA; d_gene: NA; CDR3nt: TGTGCCTGGAGTGTATCCAGGGCCTCAGGGCCCCAGCATTTT; CDR3aa: CAWSVSRASGPQHF
j_gene: TRBJ2-3; v_gene: TRBV28; abundance: NA; d_gene: NA; CDR3nt: TGTGCCAGCAGTTCAACAGATACGCAGTATTTT; CDR3aa: CASSSTDTQYF
j_gene: TRBJ2-2; v_gene: TRBV7-2; abundance: NA; d_gene: NA; CDR3nt: TGTGCCAGCAGCTCTCCCCGTGCCGGGGAGCTGTTTTTT; CDR3aa: CASSSPRAGELFF
j_gene: TRBJ2-7; v_gene: TRBV6-1; abundance: NA; d_gene: NA; CDR3nt: TGTGCCAGCAGTGACGAGGGCTTCCCCTACGAGCAGTACTTC; CDR3aa: CASSDEGFPYEQYF
j_gene: TRBJ2-7; v_gene: TRBV7-8; abundance: NA; d_gene: NA; CDR3nt: TGTGCCAGCAGCCAAGGGGGGGGAGCCTTGGGCGAGCAGTACTTC; CDR3aa: CASSQGGGALGEQYF
j_gene: TRBJ1-1; v_gene: TRBV28; abundance: once; d_gene: NA; CDR3nt: TGTGCCAGCAGCCAGAACACTGAAGCTTTCTTT; CDR3aa: CASSQNTEAFF
j_gene: TRBJ2-7; v_gene: TRBV5-1; abundance: NA; d_gene: TRBD1; CDR3nt: TGCGCCAGCAGCTTGGAAGGGACAGGGGTCTACGAGCAGTACTTC; CDR3aa: CASSLEGTGVYEQYF
j_gene: TRBJ2-2; v_gene: TRBV19; abundance: few; d_gene: NA; CDR3nt: TGTGCCAGTAGTATAGACCCTTTAGCCGGCGGGGAGCTGTTTTTT; CDR3aa: CASSIDPLAGGELFF
j_gene: TRBJ2-7; v_gene: TRBV3-1/TRBV3-2; abundance: NA; d_gene: NA; CDR3nt: TGTGCCAGCAGCCAAGGGACTCTAAGGAACGAGCAGTACTTC; CDR3aa: CASSQGTLRNEQYF
j_gene: TRBJ1-1; v_gene: TRBV6-5; abundance: NA; d_gene: NA; CDR3nt: TGTGCCAGCAGCCGACACAGTCGGAACACTGAAGCTTTCTTT; CDR3aa: CASSRHSRNTEAFF
j_gene: TRBJ2-1; v_gene: TRBV28; abundance: NA; d_gene: TRBD2; CDR3nt: TGTGCCTCCCTAAGCGGGGCAGATCCCTACAATGAGCAGTTCTTC; CDR3aa: CASLSGADPYNEQFF
j_gene: TRBJ2-2; v_gene: TRBV3-1/TRBV3-2; abundance: NA; d_gene: NA; CDR3nt: TGTGCCAGCAGCCAAGCCCAAGGGTGGGGACATAGTAGGACCGGGGAGCTGTTTTTT; CDR3aa: CASSQAQGWGHSRTGELFF
j_gene: TRBJ1-5; v_gene: TRBV30; abundance: NA; d_gene: NA; CDR3nt: TGTGCCTGGAGTGGCGAGTCCAATCAGCCCCAGCATTTT; CDR3aa: CAWSGESNQPQHF
j_gene: TRBJ1-1; v_gene: TRBV11-3; abundance: NA; d_gene: NA; CDR3nt: TGTGCCAGCAGCTTAGACCGTTACACTGAAGCTTTCTTT; CDR3aa: CASSLDRYTEAFF
j_gene: TRBJ2-7; v_gene: TRBV28; abundance: NA; d_gene: NA; CDR3nt: TGTGCCAGCAGTTTACGCTACGAGCAGTACTTC; CDR3aa: CASSLRYEQYF
j_gene: TRBJ2-1; v_gene: TRBV27; abundance: NA; d_gene: TRBD1; CDR3nt: TGTGCCAGCAGTGCAACAGGACAGGGGATTTACAATGAGCAGTTCTTC; CDR3aa: CASSATGQGIYNEQFF
j_gene: TRBJ2-2; v_gene: TRBV4-1; abundance: NA; d_gene: TRBD2; CDR3nt: TGCGCCAGCAGCCCCGGGACTAGCGACAGATACACCGGGGAGCTGTTTTTT; CDR3aa: CASSPGTSDRYTGELFF
j_gene: TRBJ1-5; v_gene: TRBV6-1; abundance: NA; d_gene: TRBD1; CDR3nt: TGTGCCAGCAGTGCCAGACAGGGCGGTGGGGGCAATCAGCCCCAGCATTTT; CDR3aa: CASSARQGGGGNQPQHF
j_gene: TRBJ1-3; v_gene: TRBV12-3/TRBV12-4; abundance: NA; d_gene: NA; CDR3nt: TGTGCCAGCAGTACTACCAGAAACACCATATATTTT; CDR3aa: CASSTTRNTIYF
j_gene: TRBJ2-7; v_gene: TRBV6-5; abundance: NA; d_gene: TRBD1; CDR3nt: TGTGCCAGCAGAAAAGACAGGGGGTCCTACGAGCAGTACTTC; CDR3aa: CASRKDRGSYEQYF
j_gene: TRBJ2-1; v_gene: TRBV5-1; abundance: NA; d_gene: NA; CDR3nt: TGCGCCAGCAGCTTGCGACAGATCTCCTACAATGAGCAGTTCTTC; CDR3aa: CASSLRQISYNEQFF
j_gene: TRBJ1-5; v_gene: TRBV3-1/TRBV3-2; abundance: once; d_gene: TRBD1; CDR3nt: TGTGCCAGCAGCCAGGGGTTAGACAGGGAACAGCCCCAGCATTTT; CDR3aa: CASSQGLDREQPQHF
j_gene: TRBJ1-3; v_gene: TRBV19; abundance: NA; d_gene: NA; CDR3nt: TGTGCCAGTAGTATCGCAGCGTTCGGAAACACCATATATTTT; CDR3aa: CASSIAAFGNTIYF
j_gene: TRBJ1-6; v_gene: TRBV5-1; abundance: NA; d_gene: NA; CDR3nt: TGCGCCAGCAGCTTGAGTGGGGGGACCGGCGATTCCCTCCACTTT; CDR3aa: CASSLSGGTGDSLHF
j_gene: TRBJ2-4; v_gene: TRBV5-1; abundance: NA; d_gene: TRBD2; CDR3nt: TGCGCCAGCAGGTGGACTAGCGGAGAGGGGCTCATTCAGTACTTC; CDR3aa: CASRWTSGEGLIQYF
j_gene: TRBJ2-5; v_gene: TRBV4-2; abundance: NA; d_gene: TRBD2; CDR3nt: TGTGCCAGCAGTCCTTTACCCGGGACTAGCCTCGGAGAGACCCAGTACTTC; CDR3aa: CASSPLPGTSLGETQYF
j_gene: TRBJ1-1; v_gene: TRBV7-2; abundance: NA; d_gene: NA; CDR3nt: TGTGCCAGCAGCTCTCAGGGATTGAGGGAAGCTTTCTTT; CDR3aa: CASSSQGLREAFF
j_gene: TRBJ2-4; v_gene: TRBV11-2; abundance: NA; d_gene: TRBD1; CDR3nt: TGTGCCAGCAGCTTATGGACAGGCCTTCTGAACTTC; CDR3aa: CASSLWTGLLNF
j_gene: TRBJ2-1; v_gene: TRBV10-3; abundance: NA; d_gene: NA; CDR3nt: TGTGCCACGGGGGATGACGGCCTCGGTGAGCAGTTCTTC; CDR3aa: CATGDDGLGEQFF
j_gene: TRBJ2-5; v_gene: TRBV19; abundance: once; d_gene: NA; CDR3nt: TGTGCCAGTAACGTGGGGCGCTACCAAGAGACCCAGTACTTC; CDR3aa: CASNVGRYQETQYF
j_gene: TRBJ1-2; v_gene: TRBV27; abundance: few; d_gene: TRBD1; CDR3nt: TGTGCCAGCAGATATGGACAGGGCTATGGCTACACCTTC; CDR3aa: CASRYGQGYGYTF
j_gene: TRBJ1-4; v_gene: TRBV18; abundance: NA; d_gene: NA; CDR3nt: TGTGCCAGCTCTCCCCCCCGGGGGAGTAATGAAAAACTGTTTTTT; CDR3aa: CASSPPRGSNEKLFF
j_gene: TRBJ2-6; v_gene: TRBV7-2; abundance: NA; d_gene: NA; CDR3nt: TGTGCCAGCAGCTTCACTGGGGCCAACGTCCTGACTTTC; CDR3aa: CASSFTGANVLTF